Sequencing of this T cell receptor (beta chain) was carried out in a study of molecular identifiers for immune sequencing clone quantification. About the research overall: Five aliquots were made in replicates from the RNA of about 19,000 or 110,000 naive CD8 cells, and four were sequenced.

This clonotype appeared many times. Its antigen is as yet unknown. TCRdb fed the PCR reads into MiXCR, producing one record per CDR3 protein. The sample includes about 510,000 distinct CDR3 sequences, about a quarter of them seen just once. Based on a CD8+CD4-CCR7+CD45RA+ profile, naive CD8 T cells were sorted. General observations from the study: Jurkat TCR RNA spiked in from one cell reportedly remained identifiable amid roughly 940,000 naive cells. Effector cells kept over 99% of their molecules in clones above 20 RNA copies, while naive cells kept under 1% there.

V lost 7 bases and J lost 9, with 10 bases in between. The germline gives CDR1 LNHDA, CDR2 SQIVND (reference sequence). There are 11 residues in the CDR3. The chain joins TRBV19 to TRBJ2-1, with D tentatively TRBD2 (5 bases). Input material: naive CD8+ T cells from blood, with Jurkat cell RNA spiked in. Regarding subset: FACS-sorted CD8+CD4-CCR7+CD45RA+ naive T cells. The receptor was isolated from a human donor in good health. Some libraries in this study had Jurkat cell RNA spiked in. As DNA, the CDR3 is TGTGCCAGTACCCTAGCTGGTGAGCAGTTCTTC. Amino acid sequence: CASTLAGEQFF.